This TCR beta chain originates from a study of blood T cell repertoires in COVID-19. Across the whole study: Acute-phase and convalescent COVID-19 samples originated in the United States, Italy and Spain.

From germline, CDR1 is SNHLY and CDR2 FYNNEI. With 7 bases clipped from V and 2 bases from J, the junction kept 10 bases outside the gene matches. CDR3 length: 15 amino acids. Using immunoSEQ multiplex PCR, the repertoire was profiled, and TCRdb retains in-frame clones only, with some absent. Of hundreds of thousands of clones in the sample, 86% were seen once. The chain carries TRBV2 and TRBJ1-2; the match to TRBD1 covers 7 bases. The source of this sequence is a woman between 45 and 60 years old who had recovered from COVID-19. Material for sequencing was PBMCs or T cells enriched from blood (not recorded which). The CDR3 DNA reads as TGTGCCAGCACCCCGATAACGACAGGGAACTATGGCTACACCTTC. Translated: CASTPITTGNYGYTF. Full variable domain (missing parts from reference TRBV2 and TRBJ1-2): EPEVTQTPSHQVTQMGQEVILRCVPISNHLYFYWYRQILGQKVEFLVSFYNNEISEKSEIFDDQFSVERPDGSNFTLKIRSTKLEDSAMYFCASTPITTGNYGYTFGSGTRLTVV.